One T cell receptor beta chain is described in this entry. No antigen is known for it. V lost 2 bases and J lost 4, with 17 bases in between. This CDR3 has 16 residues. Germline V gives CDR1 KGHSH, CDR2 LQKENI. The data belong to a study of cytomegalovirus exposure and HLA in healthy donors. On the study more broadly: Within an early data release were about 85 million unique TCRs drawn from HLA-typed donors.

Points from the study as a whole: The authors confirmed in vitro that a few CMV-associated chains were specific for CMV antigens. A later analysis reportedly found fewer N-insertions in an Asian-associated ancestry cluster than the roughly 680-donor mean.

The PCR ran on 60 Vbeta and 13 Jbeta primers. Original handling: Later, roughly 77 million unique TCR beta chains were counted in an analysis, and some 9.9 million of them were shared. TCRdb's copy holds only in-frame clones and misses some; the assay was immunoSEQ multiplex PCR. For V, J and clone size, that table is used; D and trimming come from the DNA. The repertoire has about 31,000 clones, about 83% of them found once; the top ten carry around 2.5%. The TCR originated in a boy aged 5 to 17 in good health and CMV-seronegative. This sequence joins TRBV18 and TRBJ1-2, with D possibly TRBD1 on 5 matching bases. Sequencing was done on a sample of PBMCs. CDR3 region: CASSPNAGRNFYGYTF. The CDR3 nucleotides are TGTGCCAGCTCACCAAACGCAGGGCGGAATTTCTATGGCTACACCTTC.